This TCR beta chain was captured by sequencing in a study of cytomegalovirus exposure and HLA in healthy donors. This CDR3 spans 16 amino acids. Germline CDR1 is MGHRA and CDR2 is YSYEKL. V dropped 2 bases and J dropped 9; count of bases not matched to a gene: 12. The PCR employed 60 Vbeta primers together with 13 Jbeta primers. TCRdb keeps only in-frame clones here, not all; method: immunoSEQ multiplex PCR. The data hold approximately 110,000 clones, with more than 65% observed a single time. Specimen: PBMCs. The source of this sequence is a human donor in good health. The rearrangement joins TRBV4-1 to TRBJ1-5; TRBD1 agrees at 8 bases. The CDR3 nucleotides read TGCGCCAGCAGCCAACAACTCGGACAGGGTACATGGCCCCAGCATTTT. Residues: CASSQQLGQGTWPQHF.